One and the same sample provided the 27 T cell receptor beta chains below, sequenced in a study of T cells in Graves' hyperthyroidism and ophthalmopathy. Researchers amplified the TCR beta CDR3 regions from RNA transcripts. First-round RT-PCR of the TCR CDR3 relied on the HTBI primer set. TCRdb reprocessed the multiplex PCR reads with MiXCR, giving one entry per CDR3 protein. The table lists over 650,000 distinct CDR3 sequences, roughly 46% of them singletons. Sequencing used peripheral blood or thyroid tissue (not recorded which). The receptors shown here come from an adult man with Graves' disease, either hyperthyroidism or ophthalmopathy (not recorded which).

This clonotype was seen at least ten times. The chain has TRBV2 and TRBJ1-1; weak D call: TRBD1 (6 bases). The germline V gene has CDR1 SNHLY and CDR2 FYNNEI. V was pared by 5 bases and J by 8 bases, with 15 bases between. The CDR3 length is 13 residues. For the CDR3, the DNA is TGTGCCAGCAGTCGAATCCCCGGGACAGAAGCTTTCTTT. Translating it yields CASSRIPGTEAFF.

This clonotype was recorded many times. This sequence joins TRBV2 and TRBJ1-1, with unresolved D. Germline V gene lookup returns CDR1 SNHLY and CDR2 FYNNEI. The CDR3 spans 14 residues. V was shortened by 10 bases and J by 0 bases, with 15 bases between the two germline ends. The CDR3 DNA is TGTGCCACACGAAGAAGGGCCATGAACACTGAAGCTTTCTTT. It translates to CATRRRAMNTEAFF.

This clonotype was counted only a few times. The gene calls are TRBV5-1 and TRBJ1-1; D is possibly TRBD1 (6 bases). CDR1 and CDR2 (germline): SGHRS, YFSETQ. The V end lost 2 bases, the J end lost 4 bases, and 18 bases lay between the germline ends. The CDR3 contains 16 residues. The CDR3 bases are TGCGCCAGCAGCTTCCACCGGGACAAGAGAGGCACTGAAGCTTTCTTT. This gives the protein CASSFHRDKRGTEAFF.

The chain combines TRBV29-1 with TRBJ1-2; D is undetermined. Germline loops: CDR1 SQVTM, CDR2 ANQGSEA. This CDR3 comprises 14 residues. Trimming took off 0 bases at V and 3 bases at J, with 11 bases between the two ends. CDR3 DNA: TGCAGCGTTGAAGATCCTCCAGCGGACTATGGCTACACCTTC. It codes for CSVEDPPADYGYTF.

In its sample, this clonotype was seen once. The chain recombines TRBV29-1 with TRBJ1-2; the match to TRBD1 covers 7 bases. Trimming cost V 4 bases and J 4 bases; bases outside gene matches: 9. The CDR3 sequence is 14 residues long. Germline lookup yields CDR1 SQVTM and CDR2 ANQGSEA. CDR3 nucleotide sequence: TGCAGCGTTGCGGAGACAGGGAGGCCCTATGGCTACACCTTC. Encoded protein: CSVAETGRPYGYTF.

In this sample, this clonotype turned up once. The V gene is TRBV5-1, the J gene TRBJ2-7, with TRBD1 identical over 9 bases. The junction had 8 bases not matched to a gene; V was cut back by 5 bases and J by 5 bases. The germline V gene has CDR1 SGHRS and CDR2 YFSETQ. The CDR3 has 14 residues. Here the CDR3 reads CASRAGTGIHEQYF. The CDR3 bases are TGCGCCAGCAGAGCCGGGACAGGGATACACGAGCAGTACTTC.

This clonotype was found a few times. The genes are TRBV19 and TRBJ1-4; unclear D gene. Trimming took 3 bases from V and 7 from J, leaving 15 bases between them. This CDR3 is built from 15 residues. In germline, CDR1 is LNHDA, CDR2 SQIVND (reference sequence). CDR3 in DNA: TGTGCCAGTAGTATTCGGGTACAGATATCTGAAAAACTGTTTTTT. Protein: CASSIRVQISEKLFF.

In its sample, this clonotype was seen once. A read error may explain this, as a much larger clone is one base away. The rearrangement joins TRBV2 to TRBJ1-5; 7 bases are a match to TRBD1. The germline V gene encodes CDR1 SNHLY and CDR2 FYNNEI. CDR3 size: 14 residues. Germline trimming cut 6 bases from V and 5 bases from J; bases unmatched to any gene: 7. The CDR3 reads CASSLVTGYQPQHF. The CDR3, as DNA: TGTGCCAGCAGCTTGGTGACAGGGTATCAGCCCCAGCATTTT.

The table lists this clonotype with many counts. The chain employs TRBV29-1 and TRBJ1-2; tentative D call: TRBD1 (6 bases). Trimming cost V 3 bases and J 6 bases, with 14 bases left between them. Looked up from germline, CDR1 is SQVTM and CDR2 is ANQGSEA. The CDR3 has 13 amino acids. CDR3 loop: CSVEDRDTDGYTF. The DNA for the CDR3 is TGCAGCGTTGAGGACCGGGACACCGATGGCTACACCTTC.

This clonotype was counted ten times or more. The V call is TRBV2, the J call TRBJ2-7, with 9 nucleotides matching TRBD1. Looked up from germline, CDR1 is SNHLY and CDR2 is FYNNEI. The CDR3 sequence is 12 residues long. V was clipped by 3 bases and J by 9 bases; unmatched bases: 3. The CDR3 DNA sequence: TGTGCCAGCAGTGAGGACAGGGGTGTGCAGTACTTC. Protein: CASSEDRGVQYF.

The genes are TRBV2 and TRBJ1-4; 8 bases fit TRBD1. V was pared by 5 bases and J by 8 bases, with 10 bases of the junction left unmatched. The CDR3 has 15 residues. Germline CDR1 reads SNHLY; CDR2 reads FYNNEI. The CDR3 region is CASSPRTGMNEKLFF. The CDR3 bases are TGTGCCAGCAGTCCGCGGACAGGGATGAACGAAAAACTGTTTTTT.

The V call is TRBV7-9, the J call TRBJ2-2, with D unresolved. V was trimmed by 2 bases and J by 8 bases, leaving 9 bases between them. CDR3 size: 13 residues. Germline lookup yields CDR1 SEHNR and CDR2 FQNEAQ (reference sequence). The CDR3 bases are TGTGCCAGCAGCTTACCCGTTCGAGGGGAGCTGTTTTTT. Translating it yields CASSLPVRGELFF.

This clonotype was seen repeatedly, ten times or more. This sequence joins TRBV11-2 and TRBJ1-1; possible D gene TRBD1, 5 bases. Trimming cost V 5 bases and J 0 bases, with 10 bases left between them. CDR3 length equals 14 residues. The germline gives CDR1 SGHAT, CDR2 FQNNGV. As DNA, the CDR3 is TGTGCCAGCAGCCCGAGGGGCATGAACACTGAAGCTTTCTTT. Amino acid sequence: CASSPRGMNTEAFF.

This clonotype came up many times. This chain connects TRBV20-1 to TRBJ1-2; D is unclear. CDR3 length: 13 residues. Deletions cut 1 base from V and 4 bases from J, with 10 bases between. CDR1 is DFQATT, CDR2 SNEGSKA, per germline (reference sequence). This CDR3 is CSARVNSSYGYTF. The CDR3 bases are TGCAGTGCTAGAGTGAACAGCAGCTATGGCTACACCTTC.

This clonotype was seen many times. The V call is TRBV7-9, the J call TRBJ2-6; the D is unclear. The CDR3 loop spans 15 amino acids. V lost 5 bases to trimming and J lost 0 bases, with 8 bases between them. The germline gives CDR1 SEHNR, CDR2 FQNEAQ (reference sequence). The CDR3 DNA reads TGTGCCAGCAGCCCCGACAACTCTGGGGCCAACGTCCTGACTTTC. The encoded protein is CASSPDNSGANVLTF.

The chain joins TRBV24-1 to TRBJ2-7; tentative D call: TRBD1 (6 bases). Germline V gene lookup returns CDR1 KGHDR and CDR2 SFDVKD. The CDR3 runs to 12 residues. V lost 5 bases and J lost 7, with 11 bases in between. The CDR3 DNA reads TGTGCCACCAGTGGGGACACCGGGGAGCAGTACTTC. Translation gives CATSGDTGEQYF.

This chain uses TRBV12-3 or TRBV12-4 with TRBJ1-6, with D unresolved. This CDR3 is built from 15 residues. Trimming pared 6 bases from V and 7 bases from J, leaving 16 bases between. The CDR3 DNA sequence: TGTGCCAGCAGGCCACGCCCGATGAGGAATTCACCCCTCCACTTT. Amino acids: CASRPRPMRNSPLHF.

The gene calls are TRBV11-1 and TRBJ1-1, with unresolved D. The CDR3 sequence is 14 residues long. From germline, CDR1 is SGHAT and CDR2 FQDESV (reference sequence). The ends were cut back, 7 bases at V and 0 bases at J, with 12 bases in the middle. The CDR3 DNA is TGTGCCAGCACTAGAAACATTTTGAACACTGAAGCTTTCTTT. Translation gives CASTRNILNTEAFF. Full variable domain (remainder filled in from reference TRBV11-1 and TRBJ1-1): EAEVAQSPRYKITEKSQAVAFWCDPISGHATLYWYRQILGQGPELLVQFQDESVVDDSQLPKDRFSAERLKGVDSTLKIQPAELGDSAMYLCASTRNILNTEAFFGQGTRLTVV.

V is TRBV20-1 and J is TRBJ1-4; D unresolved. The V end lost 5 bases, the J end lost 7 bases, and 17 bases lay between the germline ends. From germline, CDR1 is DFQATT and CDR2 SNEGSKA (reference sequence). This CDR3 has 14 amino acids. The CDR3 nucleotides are TGCAGTGCTGGGCTGACGTCCGGTGGTGAAAAACTGTTTTTT. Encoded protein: CSAGLTSGGEKLFF.

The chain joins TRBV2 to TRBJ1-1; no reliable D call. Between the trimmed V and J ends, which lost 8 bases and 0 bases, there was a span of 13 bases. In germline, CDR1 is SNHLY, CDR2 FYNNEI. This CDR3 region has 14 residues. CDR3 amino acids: CASPSQPMNTEAFF. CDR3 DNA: TGTGCCAGCCCGAGTCAACCCATGAACACTGAAGCTTTCTTT. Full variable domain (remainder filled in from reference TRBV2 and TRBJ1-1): EPEVTQTPSHQVTQMGQEVILRCVPISNHLYFYWYRQILGQKVEFLVSFYNNEISEKSEIFDDQFSVERPDGSNFTLKIRSTKLEDSAMYFCASPSQPMNTEAFFGQGTRLTVV.

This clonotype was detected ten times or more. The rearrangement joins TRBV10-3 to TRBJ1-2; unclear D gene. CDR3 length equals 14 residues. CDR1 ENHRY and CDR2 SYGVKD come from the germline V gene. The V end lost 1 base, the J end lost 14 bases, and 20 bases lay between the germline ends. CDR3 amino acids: CAISEWAGEDAGTF. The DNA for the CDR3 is TGTGCCATCAGTGAGTGGGCCGGTGAGGACGCGGGGACCTTC.

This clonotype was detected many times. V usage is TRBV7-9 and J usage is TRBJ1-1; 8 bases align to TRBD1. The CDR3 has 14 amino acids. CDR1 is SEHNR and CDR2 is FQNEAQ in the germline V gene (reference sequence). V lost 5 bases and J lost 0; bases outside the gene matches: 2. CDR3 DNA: TGTGCCAGCAGCCGACAGGGGCTGAACACTGAAGCTTTCTTT. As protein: CASSRQGLNTEAFF.

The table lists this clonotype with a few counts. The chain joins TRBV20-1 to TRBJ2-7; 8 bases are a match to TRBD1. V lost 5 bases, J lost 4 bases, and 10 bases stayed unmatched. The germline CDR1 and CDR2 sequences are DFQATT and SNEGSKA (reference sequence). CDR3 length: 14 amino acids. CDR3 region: CSADLQGAGYEQYF. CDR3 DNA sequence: TGCAGTGCTGATCTCCAGGGGGCTGGATACGAGCAGTACTTC.

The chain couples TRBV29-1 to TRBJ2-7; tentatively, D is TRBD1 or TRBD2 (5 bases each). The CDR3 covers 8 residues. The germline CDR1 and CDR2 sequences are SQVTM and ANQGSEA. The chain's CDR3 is CSGGTEVV. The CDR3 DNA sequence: TGCAGCGGAGGGACGGAGGTGGTC.

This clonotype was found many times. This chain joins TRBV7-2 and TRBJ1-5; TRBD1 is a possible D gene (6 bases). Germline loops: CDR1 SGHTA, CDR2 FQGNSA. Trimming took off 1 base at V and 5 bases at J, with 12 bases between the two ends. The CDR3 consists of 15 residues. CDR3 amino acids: CASSLDPGAYQPQHF. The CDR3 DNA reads TGTGCCAGCAGCTTAGATCCGGGGGCGTATCAGCCCCAGCATTTT.

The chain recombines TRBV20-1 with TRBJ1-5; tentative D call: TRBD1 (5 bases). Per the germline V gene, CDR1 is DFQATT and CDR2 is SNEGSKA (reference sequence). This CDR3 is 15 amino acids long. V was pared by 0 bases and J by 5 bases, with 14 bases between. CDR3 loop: CSARDSGFGHQPQHF. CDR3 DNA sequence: TGCAGTGCTAGAGATTCAGGGTTCGGGCATCAGCCCCAGCATTTT.

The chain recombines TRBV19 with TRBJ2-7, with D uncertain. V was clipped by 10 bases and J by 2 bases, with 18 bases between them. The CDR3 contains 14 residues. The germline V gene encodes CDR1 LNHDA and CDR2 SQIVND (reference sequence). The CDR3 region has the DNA TGTGCCACCTCACAGTCTAATCTTGCCTACGAGCAGTACTTC. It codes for CATSQSNLAYEQYF.